This T cell receptor beta chain is from a study of blood T cell repertoires in COVID-19 (dated by TCRdb to 2018 to 2020). For the study in its entirety: Samples from collaborators originated in the United States, Italy and Spain and spanned both the acute and convalescent phases of COVID-19. The prospective study material was composed of cDNA or gDNA derived from T cells, B-cell-depleted T cells, or PBMCs. Deeply sampled blood TCRbeta repertoires from subjects exposed to, actively infected with, or recovered from COVID-19 were included in the dataset. A freely available public database, intended as a resource for researchers studying the immune response to SARS-CoV-2, is where the repertoires were released. The samples were drawn from the first 160 participants of the ongoing ImmuneRACE study and from 1,254 subjects provided by 6 global collaborators. Nearly every sample came with metadata listing a de-identified subject ID, COVID-19 status, age in years and sex. HLA class I and class II types, where available, came from metadata supplied by the sample provider rather than from assay-based typing.

V is clipped by 3 bases and J by 8 bases, and the sequence between their germline boundaries is 19 bases long. The CDR3, cysteine through phenylalanine, is 15 amino acids long. Here the CDR3 DNA is all that survives: 45 bases in frame from base 1. CDR1 and CDR2 (GTSNPN, SVGIG) derive from the germline V gene (reference sequence). In the prospective study, participants were about 18 to 95 years old, resided in fewer than 25 geographic areas of the United States, and were enrolled through a virtual design. Cohort assignment in the prospective study relied on participant-reported clinical history from a screening survey and a study questionnaire. In the prospective study, mobile phlebotomists collected whole blood, serum and a nasopharyngeal or oropharyngeal swab from each participant. Over a roughly two-month period, participants in the prospective study had the option of providing additional blood draws and questionnaires. Before DNA extraction, prospective study blood samples were shipped either frozen or at room temperature.

The paper as a whole reports these results and caveats: Clinical and demographic metadata were provided uncurated, with the amount varying by source and participant.

Remarks on this clone: The antigen this receptor binds is unknown. There are no base qualities to consult, and no much larger clone falls within one base.

The immunoSEQ Assay, a bias-controlled multiplex PCR, was used to amplify TCRbeta CDR3 regions from genomic DNA. The authors processed their data as follows. Nucleated cell counts per sample were estimated from amplification of reference gene primers within the assay. Sequence reads were collapsed and filtered to measure the absolute abundance of every unique TCRbeta CDR3 rearrangement. For each sample, productive Simpson clonality was calculated as the square root of Simpson's diversity index over productive rearrangements. TCRdb carries this immuneACCESS record with in-frame sequences only. Its versions omit some clonotypes, under half of them owing to an unresolved V gene in the studies checked, with the rest unexplained. That table gives V, J and clone size, and the DNA gave D and trimming. The sample table holds roughly 200,000 clones, of which more than 75% were seen once. Together, the top ten hold around 5% of the sample.

Sequencing used PBMCs or T cells enriched from blood (not recorded which). This sequence uses TRBV30 and TRBJ1-4; the D gene is possibly TRBD1, with 5 bases matching. This TCR derives from a man aged 35-49 years with acute COVID-19. The CDR3 has the sequence CAWRLRRDWEEKLFF. The DNA sequence is given as TGTGCCTGGAGACTCAGACGGGACTGGGAGGAAAAACTGTTTTTT.